This T cell receptor beta chain was sequenced in a study of cytotoxic CD8 clonotypes in ibrutinib-treated CLL. CDR1 and CDR2 from the germline V gene are MNHNS and SASEGT. CDR3 length: 17 residues. About this clone: Antigen unknown. One junction end disagrees with the germline gene, perhaps due to a read error.

The targeted sequencing depth was 1 in 200,000 to 1 in 1 million T cells. Method: immunoSEQ multiplex PCR; TCRdb's copy keeps in-frame clones and lacks some. Of 120,000 to 150,000 clones in the sample, approximately 80% were seen once. Study results and caveats: The study found baseline clonality above age-matched healthy donors, tracking circulating CD8+ T-cell counts. Before falling back toward baseline at progression, clonality had risen at the time of ibrutinib response.

The TCR beta libraries used 2 to 2.5 micrograms of genomic DNA that came from cryopreserved PBMCs. The chain uses TRBV6-1 and TRBJ1-2; 11 nucleotides agree with TRBD1. The sequence was obtained from a human donor with chronic lymphocytic leukemia. Here the sequenced sample was PBMCs, taken after 12 months of ibrutinib treatment. The CDR3 DNA sequence: TGTGCCAGCAGTGAATGGGGACAGGGGGTGGCTAATTATGGCTACACCTTC. It encodes CASSEWGQGVANYGYTF.